Listed here are 8 T cell receptor beta chains from one sample, sequenced in a study of T cell changes during pregnancy in multiple sclerosis. Only in-frame clones appear in the TCRdb table, and some are missing; sequencing was by immunoSEQ multiplex PCR. The sample includes 45,000 to 55,000 clones, around 90% seen only once; the top ten take around 1.2%. This sample comprised CD4+ T cells from peripheral blood mononuclear cells, obtained in the second trimester of pregnancy. These receptors came from a female donor with multiple sclerosis, enrolled in a pregnancy study.

The CDR3 nucleotides read TGTGCCAGCAGTTACACCCAGTATAGCAATCAGCCCCAGCATTTT. Its translation: CASSYTQYSNQPQHF. The rearrangement uses TRBV6-5 and TRBJ1-5; D unclear. The CDR3 is 15 amino acids. Trimming removed 2 bases from V and 0 bases from J, with 8 bases in between. Germline CDR1 is MNHEY and CDR2 is SVGAGI.

The V call is TRBV5-4, the J call TRBJ2-7; TRBD2 matches at 11 bases. The CDR3 has 16 residues. Germline V gene sequence: CDR1 SGHNT, CDR2 YYREEE (reference sequence). V dropped 3 bases and J dropped 5; count of bases not matched to a gene: 10. CDR3 bases: TGTGCCAGCAGCTCGGGGATCGGGACTAGCGGTCACGAGCAGTACTTC. This sequence encodes CASSSGIGTSGHEQYF.

CDR3 sequence reads: CASSSGLAGSTDTQYF. In DNA, the CDR3 is TGTGCCAGCAGCTCCGGACTAGCGGGCTCTACAGATACGCAGTATTTT. The chain combines TRBV7-3 with TRBJ2-3; 11 nucleotides line up with TRBD2. The V and J ends lost 4 bases and 3 bases, in that order; junction bases with no gene match: 6. CDR3 length equals 16 residues. Germline CDR1 SGHTA, CDR2 FQGTGA.

V and J are TRBV11-1 and TRBJ2-7, with 10 bases aligning to TRBD2. There are 15 residues in the CDR3. CDR1 and CDR2 (germline): SGHAT, FQDESV (reference sequence). V gave up 5 bases and J gave up 2 bases; unmatched junction bases: 6. The CDR3 coding sequence is TGTGCCAGCAGCCCCCTCAGCGGGAGGGCCTACGAGCAGTACTTC. The encoded protein is CASSPLSGRAYEQYF.

This clone was counted a single time. J is TRBJ2-3 and V is TRBV27; 7 bases are a match to TRBD1. CDR1 and CDR2 (germline): MNHEY, SMNVEV (reference sequence). The V and J ends lost 2 bases and 0 bases, in that order; junction bases with no gene match: 5. The CDR3 spans 16 residues. The DNA of the CDR3 is TGTGCCAGCAGTTTAGACAGGGAACCTAGCACAGATACGCAGTATTTT. As protein: CASSLDREPSTDTQYF.

The chain joins TRBV5-6 to TRBJ1-2, with D perhaps TRBD1 (5 bases). The CDR3 sequence is 14 residues long. Germline assignment: CDR1 SGHDT and CDR2 YYEEEE. Trimming left V 0 bases short and J 6 bases short, with 12 bases between. The CDR3 DNA follows: TGTGCCAGCAGCTTGGTGAGGAGGGGCCATGGCTACACCTTC. This codes for CASSLVRRGHGYTF.

This chain connects TRBV28 to TRBJ2-6; 8 positions match TRBD1. The CDR3 is 13 residues long. The V gene's germline CDR1 is MDHEN and CDR2 SYDVKM. V was clipped by 6 bases and J by 12 bases; unmatched bases: 7. CDR3 nucleotides: TGTGCCAGCAGCCAGGACAGGGATACCGTCCTGACTTTC. Protein sequence: CASSQDRDTVLTF.

The CDR3 here is CASSLESLAGYEQYF. The CDR3 nucleotides read TGTGCCAGCAGCTTGGAGAGCCTAGCGGGCTACGAGCAGTACTTC. The V call is TRBV5-5, the J call TRBJ2-7; 8 positions match TRBD2. The V and J ends lost 0 bases and 3 bases, in that order; junction bases with no gene match: 5. Germline CDR1 is SGHKS and CDR2 is YYEKEE (reference sequence). The length of the CDR3 is 15 residues.